The 30 T cell receptor beta chains below come from one sample, sequenced in a study of memory CD4+ T cells and cytomegalovirus serostatus. Single viable CD3+CD4+CD8-CD45RO+ cells were sorted as the memory CD4+ T cells. Only in-frame clones appear in the TCRdb table, and some are missing; sequencing was by immunoSEQ multiplex PCR. The sample lists roughly 76,000 clones, roughly 78% seen once, with approximately 2.4% in the top ten. Material for sequencing was memory CD4+ T cells from blood. The receptors were gathered from an adult in good health and CMV-seropositive.

The chain uses TRBV5-1 and TRBJ1-2; TRBD1 matches at 7 bases. This CDR3 spans 14 amino acids. J was trimmed by 5 bases and V by 8 bases; bases with no gene match: 12. Looked up from germline, CDR1 is SGHRS and CDR2 is YFSETQ. CDR3 amino acids: CASQQGTLGYGYTF. Written as DNA, the CDR3 is TGCGCCAGTCAACAGGGGACCTTGGGGTATGGCTACACCTTC.

The chain is built from TRBV6-1 and TRBJ2-1, with 10 positions matching TRBD2. The CDR3 spans 14 residues. Germline-derived CDR1 and CDR2 are MNHNS and SASEGT. Trimming took 5 bases from V and 8 from J; bases not matched to a gene: 6. The CDR3 DNA reads as TGTGCCAGCAGTACCGGGACTAGCGCGGATGAGCAGTTCTTC. Amino acid sequence: CASSTGTSADEQFF.

The chain joins TRBV9 to TRBJ2-2; 7 bases are a match to TRBD2. Germline CDR1 is SGDLS and CDR2 is YYNGEE. The CDR3 spans 16 residues. Losses at the gene ends were 4 bases for V and 4 bases for J; bases not matched to a gene: 10. The CDR3 sequence is CASSPRGVGSTGELFF. The CDR3 DNA sequence: TGTGCCAGCAGCCCCCGGGGGGTAGGGAGCACCGGGGAGCTGTTTTTT.

V is TRBV2 and J is TRBJ2-7; D gene unclear. The germline CDR1 and CDR2 sequences are SNHLY and FYNNEI. V was shortened by 2 bases and J by 3 bases, with 14 bases between the two germline ends. This CDR3 region has 15 residues. CDR3 in DNA: TGTGCCAGCAGTGAATTTCGTACCAGCTACTACGAGCAGTACTTC. It encodes CASSEFRTSYYEQYF. The full variable domain, its missing parts supplied by reference TRBV2 and TRBJ2-7, is EPEVTQTPSHQVTQMGQEVILRCVPISNHLYFYWYRQILGQKVEFLVSFYNNEISEKSEIFDDQFSVERPDGSNFTLKIRSTKLEDSAMYFCASSEFRTSYYEQYFGPGTRLTVT.

The chain links TRBV28 to TRBJ1-1; no reliable D call. V lost 6 bases and J lost 1, with 12 bases in between. The CDR3 is 14 amino acids. The germline gives CDR1 MDHEN, CDR2 SYDVKM. The CDR3, as DNA: TGTGCCAGCAGCCTCCTTCGCCGGAACACTGAAGCTTTCTTT. This translates into CASSLLRRNTEAFF.

The J gene is TRBJ1-5, the V gene TRBV5-1, with D perhaps TRBD1 (5 bases). Trimming left V 4 bases short and J 8 bases short, with 16 bases between. CDR1 is SGHRS and CDR2 is YFSETQ in the germline V gene. The CDR3 contains 14 residues. CDR3 sequence reads: CASSPGPRREPQHF. The DNA for the CDR3 is TGCGCCAGCAGCCCAGGGCCACGGAGGGAGCCCCAGCATTTT.

The sample holds a few counts of this clone. V is TRBV7-2 and J is TRBJ2-3, with 7 bases that match TRBD1. V lost 5 bases to trimming and J lost 5 bases; unmatched junction nucleotides: 4. CDR1 is SGHTA and CDR2 is FQGNSA in the germline V gene. The CDR3 covers 13 residues. In DNA form, the CDR3 reads TGTGCCAGCAGCCCTAACAGGGGAGATACGCAGTATTTT. This gives the protein CASSPNRGDTQYF.

The chain employs TRBV27 and TRBJ1-1; D is unresolved. Germline CDR1 is MNHEY and CDR2 is SMNVEV (reference sequence). This CDR3 is 14 amino acids long. V lost 2 bases, J lost 1 base, and 8 bases lay in between. CDR3 sequence reads: CASSLAVRNTEAFF. The CDR3 DNA reads TGTGCCAGCAGTTTAGCGGTAAGGAACACTGAAGCTTTCTTT.

The chain employs TRBV5-4 and TRBJ1-4, with D possibly matching TRBD1 (6 bases). CDR1 is SGHNT, CDR2 YYREEE, per germline (reference sequence). Trimming shortened V by 6 bases and J by 7 bases, and 10 bases separated the two germline ends. The length of the CDR3 is 12 residues. The CDR3 bases are TGTGCCAGCAAAAAACAGGGTGAAAAACTGTTTTTT. Amino acids: CASKKQGEKLFF.

The J gene is TRBJ2-1, the V gene TRBV7-2; D not certain. Trimming stripped 3 bases from V and 8 bases from J, with 17 bases between. This CDR3 comprises 15 residues. In germline, CDR1 is SGHTA, CDR2 FQGNSA. The CDR3 sequence: CASSLPGPVLDEQFF. CDR3 coding DNA: TGTGCCAGCAGCTTGCCAGGCCCAGTCTTGGATGAGCAGTTCTTC.

The gene calls are TRBV28 and TRBJ1-5; perhaps TRBD1 as D (6 bases). The CDR3 sequence is 14 residues long. The germline gives CDR1 MDHEN, CDR2 SYDVKM. Trimming removed 4 bases from V and 2 bases from J, with 9 bases in between. The CDR3 region is CASSSGQRNQPQHF. The CDR3 region has the DNA TGTGCCAGCAGTTCCGGACAGCGCAATCAGCCCCAGCATTTT.

The chain couples TRBV7-2 to TRBJ1-3; a weak D match, TRBD1 (6 bases). The CDR3 consists of 15 residues. Trimming removed 5 bases at V and 0 bases at J, with 11 bases between. Germline V gene data show CDR1 as SGHTA and CDR2 as FQGNSA. This CDR3 is CASSINRDSGNTIYF. The CDR3 DNA follows: TGTGCCAGCAGCATAAACAGGGACTCTGGAAACACCATATATTTT. The full variable domain, rest sourced from reference TRBV7-2 and TRBJ1-3, is GAGVSQSPSNKVTEKGKDVELRCDPISGHTALYWYRQSLGQGLEFLIYFQGNSAPDKSGLPSDRFSAERTGGSVSTLTIQRTQQEDSAVYLCASSINRDSGNTIYFGEGSWLTVV.

CDR3 nucleotide sequence: TGTGCCAGCAGCCAGCGACAGGGATTGGATTCACCCCTCCACTTT. Translation: CASSQRQGLDSPLHF. The rearrangement joins TRBV5-8 to TRBJ1-6; TRBD1 aligns across 7 bases. V shed 4 bases, J shed 8 bases, and the junction held 9 bases outside the gene matches. This CDR3 has 15 residues. Germline V CDR1 and CDR2: SGHTS, YDEGEE. The full variable domain, in which reference TRBV5-8 and TRBJ1-6 provide the parts outside the CDR3, is EAGVTQSPTHLIKTRGQQATLRCSPISGHTSVYWYQQALGLGLQFLLWYDEGEERNRGNFPPRFSGRQFPNYSSELNVNALELEDSALYLCASSQRQGLDSPLHFGNGTRLTVT.

This chain uses TRBV7-9 with TRBJ2-5, with D perhaps TRBD1 (6 bases). Germline V lookup: CDR1 SEHNR, CDR2 FQNEAQ (reference sequence). The germline V and J ends were trimmed by 5 bases and 5 bases, with 18 bases remaining between them. CDR3 length equals 15 residues. The CDR3 loop reads CASSPYRDNGETQYF. The CDR3, as DNA: TGTGCCAGCAGCCCGTACCGGGACAATGGGGAGACCCAGTACTTC.

The CDR3 sequence: CASSQAGEQFF. Here the CDR3 DNA reads TGCGCCAGCAGCCAAGCGGGTGAGCAGTTCTTC. This rearrangement joins TRBV4-3 to TRBJ2-1, with no clear D. The CDR3 contains 11 residues. Germline V gene sequence: CDR1 LGHNA, CDR2 YSLEER. Deletions cut 1 base from V and 9 bases from J, with 4 bases between.

The genes are TRBV6-5 and TRBJ1-2; possibly TRBD1 for D (6 bases). CDR1 and CDR2 from the germline V gene are MNHEY and SVGAGI. There are 14 residues in the CDR3. Between the trimmed V and J ends, which lost 2 bases and 5 bases, there was a span of 12 bases. In nucleotides, the CDR3 is TGTGCCAGCAGTTACGACAGGTCCCCTTATGGCTACACCTTC. Protein: CASSYDRSPYGYTF.

This clone has a handful of counts. This chain uses TRBV4-3 with TRBJ1-4; 9 bases line up with TRBD1. The V gene's germline CDR1 is LGHNA and CDR2 YSLEER. This CDR3 comprises 14 residues. V lost 1 base, J lost 7 bases, and 1 base stayed unmatched. This CDR3 reads CASSQGGQGEKLFF. CDR3 DNA sequence: TGCGCCAGCAGCCAAGGGGGACAGGGTGAAAAACTGTTTTTT.

This sequence joins TRBV18 and TRBJ1-1, with 11 nucleotides matching TRBD1. The V gene end was trimmed by 3 bases and the J gene end by 10 bases; junction bases not matched to a gene: 1. The CDR3 runs 12 residues. Germline V CDR1 and CDR2: KGHSH, LQKENI. In DNA form, the CDR3 reads TGTGCCAGCTCACCGGGACAGGGGGTAGCTTTCTTT. It codes for CASSPGQGVAFF.

The V call is TRBV6-6, the J call TRBJ1-2; TRBD1 matches 8 bases. This CDR3 is built from 15 residues. Looked up from germline, CDR1 is MNHNY and CDR2 is SVGAGI (reference sequence). With 6 bases clipped from V and 4 bases from J, the junction kept 10 bases outside the gene matches. The CDR3 protein is CASSLGQENPYGYTF. CDR3 in DNA: TGTGCCAGCAGCCTGGGACAGGAAAACCCCTATGGCTACACCTTC.

J is TRBJ1-2 and V is TRBV19; TRBD1 might be the D (5 bases). CDR3 length: 13 residues. V dropped 5 bases and J dropped 13 bases, with 20 bases sitting between them. Germline loops: CDR1 LNHDA, CDR2 SQIVND (reference sequence). The CDR3 here is CASSSTGTPSRTF. Written as DNA, the CDR3 is TGTGCCAGTAGTTCTACCGGGACCCCTTCCCGCACCTTC.

The CDR3 reads CASSLIQAGILQFF. The CDR3 DNA follows: TGTGCCAGCAGCTTAATCCAAGCGGGGATATTGCAGTTCTTC. The rearrangement joins TRBV13 to TRBJ2-1; TRBD2 matches at 7 bases. Trimming cost V 2 bases and J 12 bases; bases outside gene matches: 10. Germline CDR1 and CDR2: PRHDT and FYEKMQ (reference sequence). CDR3 length equals 14 residues.

The V call is TRBV30, the J call TRBJ2-3; 9 bases align to TRBD2. Germline V gives CDR1 GTSNPN, CDR2 SVGIG (reference sequence). With 3 bases clipped from V and 2 bases from J, the junction kept 15 bases outside the gene matches. This CDR3 has 18 amino acids. The CDR3 sequence: CAWSFARGSGGYTDTQYF. The DNA of the CDR3 is TGTGCCTGGAGCTTTGCCCGAGGTAGCGGGGGATACACAGATACGCAGTATTTT.

V usage is TRBV19 and J usage is TRBJ2-5, with 15 positions matching TRBD2. Germline CDR1 LNHDA, CDR2 SQIVND (reference sequence). The J segment lost 4 bases and the V segment lost 6 bases, leaving 3 bases of the junction unmatched. This CDR3 has 15 amino acids. This chain's CDR3 is CASRRTSGGAETQYF. The CDR3 DNA reads as TGTGCCAGTAGAAGGACTAGCGGGGGGGCAGAGACCCAGTACTTC.

The chain combines TRBV30 with TRBJ1-1; TRBD1 matches at 9 bases. The CDR3 runs 16 residues. V lost 4 bases, J lost 5 bases, and 14 bases stayed unmatched. Per the germline V gene, CDR1 is GTSNPN and CDR2 is SVGIG (reference sequence). The CDR3 nucleotides are TGTGCCTGGACACCACTCCGGGACAGGGCCCGGACTGAAGCTTTCTTT. The encoded protein is CAWTPLRDRARTEAFF. The full variable domain, completed using reference TRBV30 and TRBJ1-1, is SQTIHQWPATLVQPVGSPLSLECTVEGTSNPNLYWYRQAAGRGLQLLFYSVGIGQISSEVPQNLSASRPQDRQFILSSKKLLLSDSGFYLCAWTPLRDRARTEAFFGQGTRLTVV.

CDR3 residues: CASSPGTGGTLSGNTIYF. CDR3 bases: TGTGCCAGCAGCCCCGGGACAGGGGGTACCCTCTCTGGAAACACCATATATTTT. The V call is TRBV7-2, the J call TRBJ1-3, with 11 bases identical to TRBD1. This CDR3 comprises 18 residues. V lost 5 bases to trimming and J lost 0 bases; unmatched junction nucleotides: 9. Germline loops: CDR1 SGHTA, CDR2 FQGNSA. The variable domain in full, completed from reference TRBV7-2 and TRBJ1-3, reads GAGVSQSPSNKVTEKGKDVELRCDPISGHTALYWYRQSLGQGLEFLIYFQGNSAPDKSGLPSDRFSAERTGGSVSTLTIQRTQQEDSAVYLCASSPGTGGTLSGNTIYFGEGSWLTVV.

The chain uses TRBV9 and TRBJ2-1; TRBD1 matches 10 bases. Per germline, CDR1 SGDLS and CDR2 YYNGEE. The junction had 17 bases not matched to a gene; V was cut back by 0 bases and J by 8 bases. This CDR3 contains 19 residues. CDR3: CASSVGVRGDRGGVDEQFF. The CDR3 coding sequence is TGTGCCAGCAGCGTAGGGGTCCGGGGGGACAGGGGCGGGGTCGATGAGCAGTTCTTC.

This clone was found once. The V call is TRBV7-6, the J call TRBJ2-7; D call uncertain. The V gene's germline CDR1 is SGHVS and CDR2 FNYEAQ. The V gene lost 1 base and the J gene lost 2 bases, with 18 bases spanning the gap. This CDR3 contains 17 residues. The CDR3 coding sequence is TGTGCCAGCAGCTTAGAGGCACCCACACACTTACCCTACGAGCAGTACTTC. Translation gives CASSLEAPTHLPYEQYF.

The sample holds a few counts of this clone. The V and J genes are TRBV2 and TRBJ2-7; no reliable D call. The CDR3 is made up of 12 amino acids. V was trimmed by 8 bases and J by 2 bases, leaving 10 bases between them. The germline V gene has CDR1 SNHLY and CDR2 FYNNEI. In DNA form, the CDR3 reads TGTGCCAGCTCCCTGAATACCTACGAGCAGTACGTC. It is translated as CASSLNTYEQYV.

The rearrangement joins TRBV5-1 to TRBJ1-2; D gene ambiguous. The ends were cut back, 3 bases at V and 6 bases at J, with 15 bases in the middle. Germline CDR1 reads SGHRS; CDR2 reads YFSETQ. The CDR3 length is 14 residues. The DNA of the CDR3 is TGCGCCAGCAGCTCGGTTCAACAGCTTCATGGCTACACCTTC. Translation gives CASSSVQQLHGYTF. The whole variable domain, filled in from reference TRBV5-1 and TRBJ1-2, reads KAGVTQTPRYLIKTRGQQVTLSCSPISGHRSVSWYQQTPGQGLQFLFEYFSETQRNKGNFPGRFSGRQFSNSRSEMNVSTLELGDSALYLCASSSVQQLHGYTFGSGTRLTVV.

This chain connects TRBV6-5 to TRBJ2-5; a possible D gene is TRBD2 (6 bases). This CDR3 has 15 amino acids. Trimming shortened V by 2 bases and J by 2 bases, and 12 bases separated the two germline ends. The germline V gene has CDR1 MNHEY and CDR2 SVGAGI. DNA for the CDR3: TGTGCCAGCAGTTACGGGCGGGGACGGCAAGAGACCCAGTACTTC. The encoded protein is CASSYGRGRQETQYF.